The 23 T cell receptor beta chains in this list originate from one sample, sequenced in a study of identical twins. TCRdb reprocessed the 5' RACE reads with MiXCR, giving one entry per CDR3 protein. The profile shows 700,000 to 950,000 distinct CDR3 sequences, 10% to 15% of them singletons. The same sample was also used in a study of yellow fever vaccine responses in identical twins.

Sequences were obtained from PBMCs. The receptors were sampled from a woman aged 18-29 years in good health.

This clonotype has a handful of counts. V gene TRBV10-3 combines with J gene TRBJ2-7, with D maybe TRBD2 (6 bases). CDR1 is ENHRY and CDR2 is SYGVKD in the germline V gene. The CDR3 sequence is 15 residues long. The ends were cut back, 0 bases at V and 2 bases at J, with 11 bases in the middle. The CDR3 region has the DNA TGTGCCATCAGTGAGTCCGCGGGGCCAACCTACGAGCAGTACGTC. This codes for CAISESAGPTYEQYV.

This clonotype was recorded a few times. The CDR3 DNA sequence: TGTGCCAGCAGCTTAGTGCAGGGCCAAGAGACCCAGTACTTC. Translation: CASSLVQGQETQYF. The rearrangement uses TRBV11-2 and TRBJ2-5; D may be TRBD1 (5 bases). There are 14 residues in the CDR3. V was pared by 1 base and J by 1 base, with 7 bases between. Germline assignment: CDR1 SGHAT and CDR2 FQNNGV. Full variable domain (outside the CDR3, taken from reference TRBV11-2 and TRBJ2-5): EAGVAQSPRYKIIEKRQSVAFWCNPISGHATLYWYQQILGQGPKLLIQFQNNGVVDDSQLPKDRFSAERLKGVDSTLKIQPAKLEDSAVYLCASSLVQGQETQYFGPGTRLLVL.

The chain uses TRBV12-3 or TRBV12-4 and TRBJ2-7; 8 bases line up with TRBD2. The CDR3 covers 20 residues. Trimming removed 3 bases from V and 2 bases from J; junction bases left unmatched: 21. The CDR3 bases are TGTGCCAGCAGTTTGTCCCTCGGGGGGGGGACCAACTCGACGACCTACGAGCAGTACGTC. Its translation: CASSLSLGGGTNSTTYEQYV.

This clonotype was counted only a few times. The rearrangement joins TRBV7-9 to TRBJ2-2, with D possibly matching TRBD2 (5 bases). The length of the CDR3 is 15 residues. V lost 5 bases and J lost 1, with 11 bases in between. The V gene's germline CDR1 is SEHNR and CDR2 FQNEAQ (reference sequence). The CDR3: CASSEREGNTGELFF. The CDR3 bases are TGTGCCAGCAGCGAGAGGGAAGGGAACACCGGGGAGCTGTTTTTT.

This clonotype showed up many times. The chain joins TRBV7-9 to TRBJ2-1, with no clear D. This CDR3 is 13 amino acids long. From germline, CDR1 is SEHNR and CDR2 FQNEAQ (reference sequence). Between the trimmed V and J ends, which lost 1 base and 7 bases, there was a span of 8 bases. The CDR3 protein is CASSLEWANEQFF. In DNA form, the CDR3 reads TGTGCCAGCAGCTTAGAATGGGCGAATGAGCAGTTCTTC.

This clonotype has at least ten counts. This rearrangement joins TRBV5-1 to TRBJ1-1; D not resolved. Per germline, CDR1 SGHRS and CDR2 YFSETQ. CDR3 length: 14 amino acids. With 2 bases removed from V and 1 base from J, the gap between germline ends came to 9 bases. CDR3 DNA sequence: TGCGCCAGCAGCTTTTTGCAGACGAACACTGAAGCTTTCTTT. Protein product: CASSFLQTNTEAFF.

This clonotype has more than one count but fewer than ten. The chain combines TRBV12-5 with TRBJ1-1, with D perhaps TRBD1 (5 bases). Germline V gives CDR1 LGHNT, CDR2 FRNRAP. V lost 5 bases, J lost 8 bases, and 12 bases lay in between. The CDR3 consists of 12 residues. This CDR3 reads CASGMGVTEAFF. CDR3 in DNA: TGTGCTAGTGGTATGGGGGTCACAGAAGCTTTCTTT.

This clonotype was recorded a few times. V usage is TRBV5-8 and J usage is TRBJ2-3; D might be TRBD1 (5 bases). This CDR3 is 15 amino acids long. Trimming removed 4 bases from V and 0 bases from J, with 12 bases in between. The germline gives CDR1 SGHTS, CDR2 YDEGEE. This chain's CDR3 is CASSVRQLSTDTQYF. CDR3 nucleotides: TGTGCCAGCAGCGTCAGACAGCTTAGCACAGATACGCAGTATTTT.

This clonotype was seen many times. The V call is TRBV6-5, the J call TRBJ1-1; D is undetermined. V was trimmed by 0 bases and J by 12 bases, leaving 8 bases between them. Germline values: CDR1 MNHEY, CDR2 SVGAGI. The CDR3 totals 11 residues. The CDR3 DNA is TGTGCCAGCAGTTACTCGTACACTTCTTTCTTT. Translated: CASSYSYTSFF.

This sequence joins TRBV20-1 and TRBJ2-1; D is ambiguous. Trimming took 4 bases from V and 7 from J, leaving 8 bases between them. The germline CDR1 and CDR2 sequences are DFQATT and SNEGSKA (reference sequence). CDR3 length: 11 amino acids. The CDR3 region has the DNA TGCAGTGCTATTCGAACAAATGAGCAGTTCTTC. It is translated as CSAIRTNEQFF.

CDR3 amino acids: CASSYGGLAGVGSGANVLTF. DNA for the CDR3: TGTGCCAGCAGTTACGGGGGACTAGCGGGAGTGGGGTCTGGGGCCAACGTCCTGACTTTC. The J gene is TRBJ2-6, the V gene TRBV6-2 or TRBV6-3; 14 bases match TRBD2. Germline loops: CDR1 MNHEY, CDR2 SVGEGT. The CDR3 is 20 residues long. V lost 2 bases and J lost 1; bases outside the gene matches: 7.

This rearrangement joins TRBV2 to TRBJ2-7; TRBD1 agrees at 7 bases. With V trimmed by 7 bases and J by 3 bases, 3 bases remained unmatched. The CDR3 is 12 amino acids. Germline CDR1 is SNHLY and CDR2 is FYNNEI. CDR3 sequence reads: CASTGDSYEQYV. The CDR3 coding sequence is TGTGCCAGCACTGGGGACAGCTACGAGCAGTACGTC.

V and J are TRBV6-1 and TRBJ2-7, with 11 nucleotides matching TRBD1. CDR1 is MNHNS and CDR2 is SASEGT in the germline V gene. The CDR3 is made up of 15 amino acids. V dropped 6 bases and J dropped 5; count of bases not matched to a gene: 9. The CDR3 DNA follows: TGTGCCAGCAGCCTGTTAAGGGACAGGGGGGACGAGCAGTACTTC. This gives the protein CASSLLRDRGDEQYF.

J is TRBJ1-2 and V is TRBV6-5; D may be TRBD1 (6 bases). The CDR3 length is 15 residues. Germline values: CDR1 MNHEY, CDR2 SVGAGI. Trimming stripped 2 bases from V and 4 bases from J, with 14 bases between. The CDR3 nucleotides read TGTGCCAGCAGTTACCTAGAGGACAGAAGCTATGGCTACACCTTC. Translation: CASSYLEDRSYGYTF.

This clonotype was observed a few times. The genes are TRBV9 and TRBJ2-3; weak D call: TRBD2 (5 bases). The CDR3 is 17 residues long. CDR1 and CDR2 from the germline V gene are SGDLS and YYNGEE. V was trimmed by 0 bases and J by 0 bases, leaving 14 bases between them. The CDR3 DNA reads as TGTGCCAGCAGCGTAGTTGGAGGTCAAACTAGCACAGATACGCAGTATTTT. The encoded protein is CASSVVGGQTSTDTQYF.

This clonotype has ten or more counts. The DNA of the CDR3 is TGTGCCAGCAGTCCCCGAAATACGCAGTATTTT. Translating gives CASSPRNTQYF. This chain connects TRBV28 to TRBJ2-3, with unresolved D. This CDR3 has 11 amino acids. V was clipped by 5 bases and J by 7 bases, with 7 bases between them. CDR1 is MDHEN, CDR2 SYDVKM, per germline.

This clonotype has only one observation. This chain connects TRBV6-1 to TRBJ2-7; possibly TRBD2 for D (6 bases). This CDR3 contains 13 residues. Trimming cost V 1 base and J 7 bases, with 11 bases left between them. The germline CDR1 and CDR2 sequences are MNHNS and SASEGT. This CDR3 is CASSEGGVGEQYV. DNA for the CDR3: TGTGCCAGCAGTGAAGGGGGGGTTGGAGAGCAGTACGTC.

This clonotype was detected ten times or more. An end of the junction differs from the germline gene, which may be a read error. The chain has TRBV7-8 and TRBJ2-2; 10 nucleotides line up with TRBD2. CDR3 size: 14 residues. Germline lookup yields CDR1 SGHVS and CDR2 FQNEAQ. The CDR3 region is CASSVAGGTGELFF. For the CDR3, the DNA is TGTGCCAGCAGCGTAGCGGGAGGAACCGGGGAGCTGTTTTTT.

This clonotype was observed a handful of times. This rearrangement joins TRBV20-1 to TRBJ1-1; D call uncertain. The CDR3 is made up of 13 amino acids. V gave up 4 bases and J gave up 0 bases, with 9 bases separating them. CDR1 and CDR2 (germline): DFQATT, SNEGSKA (reference sequence). This CDR3 reads CSATGVLNTEAFF. The CDR3 coding sequence is TGCAGTGCTACAGGAGTCTTGAACACTGAAGCTTTCTTT.

This clonotype was counted only a few times. V gene TRBV7-6 combines with J gene TRBJ2-1; the D is unclear. The V end was cut by 1 base, the J end by 7 bases, with 11 bases between. The germline gives CDR1 SGHVS, CDR2 FNYEAQ. The CDR3 is 14 amino acids. CDR3 loop: CASSLGVGQNEQFF. CDR3 nucleotides: TGTGCCAGCAGCTTAGGTGTCGGGCAAAATGAGCAGTTCTTC.

The chain is built from TRBV25-1 and TRBJ1-2; D call uncertain. This CDR3 has 12 residues. Trimming removed 2 bases at V and 7 bases at J, with 8 bases between. CDR1 MGHDK and CDR2 SYGVNS come from the germline V gene. CDR3 amino acids: CASSEIGGGYTF. In DNA form, the CDR3 reads TGTGCCAGCAGTGAAATCGGCGGTGGCTACACCTTC.

The sample holds a few counts of this clonotype. J is TRBJ2-7 and V is TRBV3-1, with D unclear. The CDR3 spans 16 residues. Trimming cost V 5 bases and J 0 bases, with 17 bases left between them. Germline CDR1 LGHDT, CDR2 YNNKEL (reference sequence). The CDR3 loop reads CASSSHDLRHSYEQYF. CDR3 nucleotide sequence: TGTGCCAGCAGCTCTCACGACCTCCGCCACTCCTACGAGCAGTACTTC.

This clonotype has just a few counts. Here the CDR3 DNA reads TGTGCCATCAGCAGGGGGCAACTAGGCGGGGAGCTGTTTTTT. Translated: CAISRGQLGGELFF. This chain uses TRBV10-3 with TRBJ2-2, with 8 bases aligning to TRBD1. Per germline, CDR1 ENHRY and CDR2 SYGVKD. V shed 6 bases, J shed 7 bases, and the junction held 7 bases outside the gene matches. This CDR3 comprises 14 residues.